The TCR beta chain under discussion was sequenced for a study of identical twins. As regards this clonotype: An end of the junction differs from the germline gene, which may be a read error.

A single record per CDR3 protein comes from TCRdb applying MiXCR to the 5' RACE reads. This table holds about 890,000 distinct CDR3 sequences, around 12% found once. These data were also reused for a study on yellow fever vaccine responses in identical twins.

The sequence derives from a young woman in good health. The specimen sequenced was PBMCs.

The CDR3 loop is CARSLVAWERASGGNEQFF. The CDR3 DNA sequence: TGTGCCCGCAGTTTGGTTGCTTGGGAGCGGGCGTCGGGTGGGAATGAGCAGTTCTTC. V and J are TRBV12-3 or TRBV12-4 and TRBJ2-1, with a tentative D call TRBD2 (6 bases). CDR3 length: 19 amino acids.